Listed here is a single T cell receptor (beta chain). Original processing methods: From reference gene primer amplification, estimates of nucleated cell counts were derived. The table came from immunoSEQ multiplex PCR; TCRdb's copy has only in-frame clones and leaves some out. V and J calls and clone size follow that table, whereas D and trimming were derived from the DNA. The table shows tens of thousands of clones, with 69% occurring only once. The data were obtained in a study of blood T cell repertoires in COVID-19. Study details: The origin of the acute and convalescent COVID-19 samples was the United States, Italy and Spain.

V lost 4 bases to trimming and J lost 1 base; unmatched junction nucleotides: 6. CDR1 LGHNA and CDR2 YSLEER come from the germline V gene. The CDR3 consists of 15 residues. Sequenced input: peripheral blood. This clonotype was obtained from a man older than 75 with acute or convalescent COVID-19. This chain uses TRBV4-3 with TRBJ1-2, with 7 bases lining up with TRBD1. As DNA, the CDR3 is TGCGCCAGCAGCCTAGGGACAGACGTTAACTATGGCTACACCTTC. Translation: CASSLGTDVNYGYTF.